Below are 31 T cell receptor beta chains sequenced from a single sample in a study of cytotoxic CD8 clonotypes in ibrutinib-treated CLL. This table comes from immunoSEQ multiplex PCR, and its TCRdb copy is limited to in-frame clones, with some not included. The data contain more than 150,000 clones, over 60% of them singletons. Sequencing was performed on PBMCs, taken after 24 months of ibrutinib treatment. The source of these receptors is a human donor with chronic lymphocytic leukemia.

In its sample, this clone was seen a few times. V is TRBV5-1 and J is TRBJ1-4; 8 bases match TRBD1. The V and J ends lost 2 bases and 7 bases, in that order; junction bases with no gene match: 7. The CDR3 is 15 amino acids. Germline-derived CDR1 and CDR2 are SGHRS and YFSETQ. CDR3 protein: CASSLGGTGGEKLFF. The DNA of the CDR3 is TGCGCCAGCAGCTTAGGTGGCACAGGGGGTGAAAAACTGTTTTTT.

The V and J genes are TRBV29-1 and TRBJ2-1, with a weak D call TRBD1 (6 bases). V was cut by 6 bases and J by 4 bases, with 10 bases left in between. The CDR3 extends over 12 amino acids. Germline assignment: CDR1 SQVTM and CDR2 ANQGSEA. DNA of the CDR3: TGCAGCGTCTTCGGACAGTACAATGAGCAGTTCTTC. This gives the protein CSVFGQYNEQFF.

This clone was seen a handful of times. This rearrangement joins TRBV7-9 to TRBJ2-2; 11 positions match TRBD1. This CDR3 is built from 17 residues. V shed 5 bases, J shed 4 bases, and the junction held 9 bases outside the gene matches. Germline V gives CDR1 SEHNR, CDR2 FQNEAQ (reference sequence). The CDR3 is CASSRGGQGARTGELFF. CDR3 nucleotide sequence: TGTGCCAGCAGCCGAGGAGGACAGGGGGCGCGCACCGGGGAGCTGTTTTTT. The full variable domain, completed using reference TRBV7-9 and TRBJ2-2, is DTGVSQNPRHKITKRGQNVTFRCDPISEHNRLYWYRQTLGQGPEFLTYFQNEAQLEKSRLLSDRFSAERPKGSFSTLEIQRTEQGDSAMYLCASSRGGQGARTGELFFGEGSRLTVL.

The rearrangement joins TRBV7-3 to TRBJ1-2; TRBD1 matches 9 bases. Germline assignment: CDR1 SGHTA and CDR2 FQGTGA. CDR3 length: 13 amino acids. The V and J ends lost 3 bases and 6 bases, in that order; junction bases with no gene match: 2. CDR3 residues: CASSFGTGNGYTF. In DNA form, the CDR3 reads TGTGCCAGCAGCTTCGGGACAGGGAATGGCTACACCTTC.

The genes are TRBV7-3 and TRBJ1-1; D perhaps matches TRBD1 (6 bases). The CDR3 extends over 13 amino acids. Germline CDR1 and CDR2: SGHTA and FQGTGA. The ends were cut back, 5 bases at V and 4 bases at J, with 11 bases in the middle. CDR3: CASSQQGFTEAFF. The CDR3, as DNA: TGTGCCAGCAGCCAACAGGGCTTCACTGAAGCTTTCTTT.

This chain links TRBV4-3 with TRBJ2-2; no clear D gene. Per germline, CDR1 LGHNA and CDR2 YSLEER. This CDR3 region has 15 residues. V dropped 5 bases and J dropped 6 bases, with 16 bases sitting between them. The CDR3 spells CASSSNSPFSGELFF. CDR3 DNA: TGCGCCAGCAGCTCGAATAGCCCATTCTCCGGGGAGCTGTTTTTT.

This chain links TRBV27 with TRBJ1-6; weak D call: TRBD1 (6 bases). V was trimmed by 3 bases and J by 5 bases, leaving 11 bases between them. CDR1 is MNHEY and CDR2 is SMNVEV in the germline V gene (reference sequence). The CDR3 loop spans 15 amino acids. In nucleotides, the CDR3 is TGTGCCAGCAGTTTTGGGACACAGAATAATTCACCCCTCCACTTT. It encodes CASSFGTQNNSPLHF.

The chain is built from TRBV7-8 and TRBJ1-1, with 7 bases that match TRBD1. Trimming took 1 base from V and 5 from J; bases not matched to a gene: 16. From germline, CDR1 is SGHVS and CDR2 FQNEAQ. CDR3 size: 18 residues. For the CDR3, the DNA is TGTGCCAGCAGCTTAGACAGACAGGGCCCCGGGATGGGGACTGAAGCTTTCTTT. Amino acid sequence: CASSLDRQGPGMGTEAFF. Complete variable domain (other parts from reference TRBV7-8 and TRBJ1-1): GAGVSQSPRYKVAKRGQDVALRCDPISGHVSLFWYQQALGQGPEFLTYFQNEAQLDKSGLPSDRFFAERPEGSVSTLKIQRTQQEDSAVYLCASSLDRQGPGMGTEAFFGQGTRLTVV.

This clone was recorded at least ten times. CDR3 loop: CASSLYLGGITEAFF. DNA of the CDR3: TGTGCCAGCAGCCTGTACCTTGGGGGGATCACTGAAGCTTTCTTT. This sequence joins TRBV11-2 and TRBJ1-1, with D possibly TRBD1 on 5 matching bases. V lost 5 bases, J lost 4 bases, and 17 bases lay in between. There are 15 residues in the CDR3. Germline CDR1 SGHAT, CDR2 FQNNGV.

V gene TRBV5-1 combines with J gene TRBJ1-2, with a tentative D call TRBD1 (5 bases). Looked up from germline, CDR1 is SGHRS and CDR2 is YFSETQ. The CDR3 is 15 residues long. Trimming took 0 bases from V and 4 from J, leaving 13 bases between them. Here the CDR3 reads CASSLAGGFGYGYTF. DNA of the CDR3: TGCGCCAGCAGCTTGGCCGGGGGATTCGGCTATGGCTACACCTTC. The full variable domain, completed using reference TRBV5-1 and TRBJ1-2, is KAGVTQTPRYLIKTRGQQVTLSCSPISGHRSVSWYQQTPGQGLQFLFEYFSETQRNKGNFPGRFSGRQFSNSRSEMNVSTLELGDSALYLCASSLAGGFGYGYTFGSGTRLTVV.

V and J are TRBV27 and TRBJ2-5; no clear D. CDR3 length equals 12 residues. The germline V and J ends were trimmed by 8 bases and 4 bases, with 11 bases remaining between them. Germline V gives CDR1 MNHEY, CDR2 SMNVEV (reference sequence). In nucleotides, the CDR3 is TGTGCCAGCGGAAAAGGTCGAGAGACCCAGTACTTC. This codes for CASGKGRETQYF.

V gene TRBV30 combines with J gene TRBJ2-7, with a possible D match to TRBD2 (5 bases). The CDR3 loop spans 13 amino acids. CDR1 and CDR2 (germline): GTSNPN, SVGIG (reference sequence). V was pared by 0 bases and J by 6 bases, with 12 bases between. In DNA form, the CDR3 reads TGTGCCTGGAGTGTACTTCCGGGGAGCGAGCAGTACTTC. Translation: CAWSVLPGSEQYF.

The chain carries TRBV19 and TRBJ2-5, with D possibly being TRBD2 (6 bases). V was shortened by 1 base and J by 1 base, with 10 bases between the two germline ends. This CDR3 has 15 amino acids. Germline V gene lookup returns CDR1 LNHDA and CDR2 SQIVND (reference sequence). In nucleotides, the CDR3 is TGTGCCAGTAGTATAGCGGGAGCCCTCCAAGAGACCCAGTACTTC. Protein: CASSIAGALQETQYF.

The rearrangement links TRBV5-1 to TRBJ2-2; D unclear. Trimming removed 4 bases from V and 10 bases from J, with 14 bases in between. The germline V gene has CDR1 SGHRS and CDR2 YFSETQ. The CDR3 covers 13 residues. For the CDR3, the DNA is TGCGCCAGCAGCAGAGACACCGCTTTGGAGCTGTTTTTT. Translated: CASSRDTALELFF. Complete variable domain (other parts from reference TRBV5-1 and TRBJ2-2): KAGVTQTPRYLIKTRGQQVTLSCSPISGHRSVSWYQQTPGQGLQFLFEYFSETQRNKGNFPGRFSGRQFSNSRSEMNVSTLELGDSALYLCASSRDTALELFFGEGSRLTVL.

The chain combines TRBV9 with TRBJ1-2; possible D gene TRBD1, 5 bases. Trimming took 4 bases from V and 0 from J, leaving 13 bases between them. Germline V gene lookup returns CDR1 SGDLS and CDR2 YYNGEE. The CDR3 spans 15 residues. The CDR3 region has the DNA TGTGCCAGCAGCCCCGGGGGGGAAGCTAACTATGGCTACACCTTC. Protein: CASSPGGEANYGYTF.

V gene TRBV6-6 combines with J gene TRBJ2-1, with D uncertain. This CDR3 is built from 15 residues. From germline, CDR1 is MNHNY and CDR2 SVGAGI (reference sequence). V dropped 0 bases and J dropped 3 bases, with 9 bases sitting between them. DNA of the CDR3: TGTGCCAGCAGTTACTCCCAGCCCCTCTACAATGAGCAGTTCTTC. Its protein product is CASSYSQPLYNEQFF.

This chain links TRBV10-3 with TRBJ2-2, with a possible D match to TRBD2 (8 bases). V lost 6 bases and J lost 3, with 14 bases in between. Germline loops: CDR1 ENHRY, CDR2 SYGVKD. The CDR3 covers 15 residues. The CDR3 nucleotides are TGTGCCATCAGGATTAGCGGGACAGACACCGGGGAGCTGTTTTTT. It yields the protein CAIRISGTDTGELFF.

Only a few counts were recorded for this clone. The rearrangement joins TRBV16 to TRBJ1-5, with a weak D call TRBD1 (5 bases). The CDR3 covers 15 residues. Germline CDR1 and CDR2: KGHSY and FQNENV. V was clipped by 0 bases and J by 5 bases, with 11 bases between them. The CDR3, as DNA: TGTGCCAGCAGCCAATCCTCAGGGCGAGATCAGCCCCAGCATTTT. This translates into CASSQSSGRDQPQHF.

The chain employs TRBV6-6 and TRBJ2-1; 8 nucleotides agree with TRBD2. V was clipped by 5 bases and J by 0 bases; unmatched bases: 3. Germline CDR1 is MNHNY and CDR2 is SVGAGI (reference sequence). This CDR3 contains 15 residues. This chain's CDR3 is CASSQLAASYNEQFF. CDR3 bases: TGTGCCAGCAGTCAACTAGCGGCCTCCTACAATGAGCAGTTCTTC.

The chain has TRBV7-3 and TRBJ1-1; 9 nucleotides line up with TRBD1. CDR3 length: 15 amino acids. Germline values: CDR1 SGHTA, CDR2 FQGTGA. Trimming took 4 bases from V and 5 from J; bases not matched to a gene: 8. DNA of the CDR3: TGTGCCAGCAGCTCACAGGGGGCAACAGGTACTGAAGCTTTCTTT. Translating it yields CASSSQGATGTEAFF.

The sample holds one count of this clone. The J gene is TRBJ1-5, the V gene TRBV4-1; no clear D gene. Germline V gene lookup returns CDR1 MGHRA and CDR2 YSYEKL. The CDR3 loop spans 13 amino acids. Trimming removed 2 bases from V and 6 bases from J, with 8 bases in between. DNA for the CDR3: TGCGCCAGCAGCCAATTAATGCGTCAGCCCCAGCATTTT. Translated: CASSQLMRQPQHF.

This clone was counted once. The rearrangement joins TRBV28 to TRBJ2-7, with 7 bases fitting TRBD1. Germline lookup yields CDR1 MDHEN and CDR2 SYDVKM. The CDR3 consists of 14 residues. V gave up 7 bases and J gave up 0 bases; unmatched junction bases: 6. The chain's CDR3 is CASIGQASSYEQYF. The DNA for the CDR3 is TGTGCCAGCATAGGACAGGCGAGCTCCTACGAGCAGTACTTC.

This clone has a handful of counts. The J gene is TRBJ1-2, the V gene TRBV19; 9 bases match TRBD1. The V gene end was trimmed by 4 bases and the J gene end by 2 bases; junction bases not matched to a gene: 5. Germline V lookup: CDR1 LNHDA, CDR2 SQIVND (reference sequence). The CDR3 sequence is 15 residues long. In DNA, the CDR3 is TGTGCCAGTAGTAAAACAGGGGGCGCAAACTATGGCTACACCTTC. Its protein product is CASSKTGGANYGYTF.

This sequence joins TRBV29-1 and TRBJ1-3; D uncertain. CDR1 is SQVTM and CDR2 is ANQGSEA in the germline V gene. Trimming cost V 6 bases and J 4 bases, with 7 bases left between them. The CDR3 consists of 11 residues. The CDR3 here is CSVETGNTIYF. CDR3 DNA sequence: TGCAGCGTGGAAACCGGAAACACCATATATTTT.

CDR3 in DNA: TGTGCCACCAGCAGAAGGACAGGGCCTGGGTATGGCTACACCTTC. Its translation is CATSRRTGPGYGYTF. The chain joins TRBV15 to TRBJ1-2, with 8 bases aligning to TRBD1. The J segment lost 5 bases and the V segment lost 2 bases, leaving 7 bases of the junction unmatched. The CDR3 covers 15 residues. Germline V lookup: CDR1 LNHNV, CDR2 YYDKDF (reference sequence). Complete variable domain (other parts from reference TRBV15 and TRBJ1-2): DAMVIQNPRYQVTQFGKPVTLSCSQTLNHNVMYWYQQKSSQAPKLLFHYYDKDFNNEADTPDNFQSRRPNTSFCFLDIRSPGLGDTAMYLCATSRRTGPGYGYTFGSGTRLTVV.

The rearrangement joins TRBV4-2 to TRBJ2-1, with D maybe TRBD2 (7 bases). V was trimmed by 1 base and J by 4 bases, leaving 17 bases between them. This CDR3 has 17 residues. Germline CDR1 reads LGHNA; CDR2 reads YNFKEQ. CDR3: CASSQGQSGTIYNEQFF. The DNA for the CDR3 is TGTGCCAGCAGCCAAGGGCAGAGCGGGACAATATACAATGAGCAGTTCTTC.

The CDR3 sequence: CASSVALYYNEQFF. Here the CDR3 DNA reads TGTGCCAGCAGCGTAGCGTTGTACTACAATGAGCAGTTCTTC. The chain joins TRBV9 to TRBJ2-1; D unresolved. The CDR3 length is 14 residues. Germline CDR1 and CDR2: SGDLS and YYNGEE. Trimming shortened V by 0 bases and J by 3 bases, and 7 bases separated the two germline ends.

The chain carries TRBV28 and TRBJ2-3; D is perhaps TRBD1 (5 bases). Germline V gene lookup returns CDR1 MDHEN and CDR2 SYDVKM. V was trimmed by 4 bases and J by 3 bases, leaving 11 bases between them. This CDR3 has 14 residues. The CDR3 sequence: CASSWPSGTDTQYF. CDR3 coding DNA: TGTGCCAGCAGTTGGCCCTCAGGGACAGATACGCAGTATTTT.

The J gene is TRBJ2-3, the V gene TRBV4-3; tentatively, D is TRBD2 (6 bases). Deletions cut 4 bases from V and 1 base from J, with 18 bases between. In germline, CDR1 is LGHNA, CDR2 YSLEER. The CDR3 runs 17 residues. The chain's CDR3 is CASSLSSPSVRTDTQYF. In DNA, the CDR3 is TGCGCCAGCAGCCTAAGCTCTCCTAGCGTTCGCACAGATACGCAGTATTTT.

This clone was counted between two and nine times. The CDR3 DNA is TGTGCCAGCAGTCAGGGGAGGGATCAGCCCCAGCATTTT. Its translation is CASSQGRDQPQHF. This chain joins TRBV2 and TRBJ1-5, with a weak D call TRBD1 (6 bases). CDR1 and CDR2 from the germline V gene are SNHLY and FYNNEI. The V gene lost 5 bases and the J gene lost 5 bases, with 10 bases spanning the gap. The CDR3 is made up of 13 amino acids.

V and J are TRBV5-6 and TRBJ1-2; unclear D gene. This CDR3 comprises 12 residues. Trimming shortened V by 2 bases and J by 5 bases, and 7 bases separated the two germline ends. The germline V gene encodes CDR1 SGHDT and CDR2 YYEEEE. In nucleotides, the CDR3 is TGTGCCAGCAGCTTTTATGGATATGGCTACACCTTC. As protein: CASSFYGYGYTF.